These 10 T cell receptor beta chains came from one sample sequenced in a study of T cell responses to AZD1222 COVID-19 vaccine. Profiled with immunoSEQ multiplex PCR; TCRdb holds only in-frame clones, not every one. The table has approximately 150,000 clones, 93% seen once. The source material was peripheral blood, sampled on day 0 of AZD1222 vaccination. Receptor source: an adult in good health.

The V and J genes are TRBV2 and TRBJ2-3, with TRBD1 matching over 9 bases. The CDR3 has 16 residues. V shed 6 bases and J 4 bases; nucleotides not matched to a gene: 11. CDR1 is SNHLY and CDR2 is FYNNEI in the germline V gene. The CDR3: CASRGSGTGHPDTQYF. CDR3 nucleotide sequence: TGTGCCAGCAGGGGCTCCGGGACAGGGCATCCAGATACGCAGTATTTT.

This chain connects TRBV19 to TRBJ1-5; D is undetermined. CDR3 length: 13 residues. The germline CDR1 and CDR2 sequences are LNHDA and SQIVND (reference sequence). Trimming stripped 4 bases from V and 7 bases from J, with 11 bases between. The CDR3 protein is CASSKGIEQPQHF. CDR3 nucleotide sequence: TGTGCCAGTAGTAAGGGTATCGAGCAGCCCCAGCATTTT.

The genes are TRBV11-2 and TRBJ2-7; no clear D gene. The ends were cut back, 8 bases at V and 3 bases at J, with 5 bases in the middle. The CDR3 is 10 residues long. CDR1 SGHAT and CDR2 FQNNGV come from the germline V gene. In DNA form, the CDR3 reads TGTGCCAGCGGGAACTACGAGCAGTACTTC. It specifies CASGNYEQYF.

This clone was picked up one time. The genes are TRBV5-1 and TRBJ1-3, with TRBD1 identical over 9 bases. This CDR3 contains 16 residues. Trimming took 2 bases from V and 2 from J; bases not matched to a gene: 5. From germline, CDR1 is SGHRS and CDR2 YFSETQ. CDR3 sequence reads: CASSFAQGAAGNTIYF. In DNA form, the CDR3 reads TGCGCCAGCAGCTTCGCACAGGGGGCCGCTGGAAACACCATATATTTT.

The chain links TRBV7-9 to TRBJ1-1; D possibly corresponds to TRBD1 (5 bases). CDR3 size: 12 residues. Trimming took off 7 bases at V and 4 bases at J, with 10 bases between the two ends. Per germline, CDR1 SEHNR and CDR2 FQNEAQ (reference sequence). DNA of the CDR3: TGTGCCAGCAATGGGGGATCCACTGAAGCTTTCTTT. This translates into CASNGGSTEAFF.

This clone was found once. The rearrangement links TRBV12-3 or TRBV12-4 to TRBJ1-1; D unresolved. Trimming pared 2 bases from V and 6 bases from J, leaving 7 bases between. The CDR3 consists of 12 residues. The CDR3 here is CASSLLGAEAFF. As DNA, the CDR3 is TGTGCCAGCAGTTTACTAGGAGCTGAAGCTTTCTTT.

The rearrangement uses TRBV6-5 and TRBJ2-5; 8 bases agree with TRBD2. Germline V gene sequence: CDR1 MNHEY, CDR2 SVGAGI. Trimming took 5 bases from V and 7 from J; bases not matched to a gene: 12. CDR3 size: 15 residues. CDR3 in DNA: TGTGCCAGCAGTCCGTTGGTTAGCGGGGCGGGGACCCAGTACTTC. Its protein is CASSPLVSGAGTQYF.

This clone was observed a single time. The chain uses TRBV5-1 and TRBJ2-1, with TRBD1 matching 10 bases. This CDR3 contains 14 residues. The V and J ends lost 2 bases and 10 bases, in that order; junction bases with no gene match: 6. Germline-derived CDR1 and CDR2 are SGHRS and YFSETQ. The DNA for the CDR3 is TGCGCCAGCAGCTTCCGGGACAGGGGCCGGGAGCAGTTCTTC. Translation: CASSFRDRGREQFF.

The chain links TRBV29-1 to TRBJ2-7, with D possibly being TRBD1 (6 bases). There are 13 residues in the CDR3. Trimming removed 2 bases at V and 4 bases at J, with 12 bases between. Germline CDR1 SQVTM, CDR2 ANQGSEA. The CDR3 coding sequence is TGCAGCGTTGAAATGACAGGACAGTACGAGCAGTACTTC. This gives the protein CSVEMTGQYEQYF.

This clone was observed once. The gene calls are TRBV10-1 and TRBJ1-3; TRBD1 agrees at 7 bases. The CDR3 consists of 22 residues. With V trimmed by 3 bases and J by 2 bases, 25 bases remained unmatched. Germline CDR1 WNHNN, CDR2 SYGVQD (reference sequence). CDR3 in DNA: TGCGCCAGCAGTGATGGCACCTCAAAGTCCCCCATAACAGGGGTCCCTGGAAACACCATATATTTT. Its translation is CASSDGTSKSPITGVPGNTIYF.